Below, 28 T cell receptor beta chains from the same sample are listed, as sequenced in a study of T cell changes during pregnancy in multiple sclerosis. Some clones are missing from TCRdb's copy, which holds only in-frame ones; the method was immunoSEQ multiplex PCR. The sample has fewer than 40,000 clones, 90% seen once. The sequenced sample was CD8+ T cells from peripheral blood mononuclear cells, obtained after pregnancy. These TCRs come from a female donor with multiple sclerosis, enrolled in a pregnancy study.

This chain connects TRBV7-3 to TRBJ1-5; unclear D gene. In germline, CDR1 is SGHTA, CDR2 FQGTGA. V gave up 5 bases and J gave up 0 bases, with 17 bases separating them. The CDR3 spans 17 residues. This chain's CDR3 is CASSEKSRNYSNQPQHF. CDR3 nucleotide sequence: TGTGCCAGCAGCGAAAAGTCACGAAACTATAGCAATCAGCCCCAGCATTTT.

The V gene is TRBV4-1, the J gene TRBJ2-1; the match to TRBD1 covers 9 bases. This CDR3 is 17 amino acids long. The ends lost 0 bases at V and 4 bases at J; junction bases unmatched: 7. The germline CDR1 and CDR2 sequences are MGHRA and YSYEKL. CDR3 residues: CASSQDPDRGLYNEQFF. The CDR3 DNA reads TGCGCCAGCAGCCAAGATCCGGACAGGGGCCTATACAATGAGCAGTTCTTC.

For the CDR3, the DNA is TGTGCCTGGAATCCGGGACTAGCGGCCAATGAGCAGTTCTTC. This encodes CAWNPGLAANEQFF. The rearrangement uses TRBV30 and TRBJ2-1; 11 nucleotides agree with TRBD2. There are 14 residues in the CDR3. Per germline, CDR1 GTSNPN and CDR2 SVGIG (reference sequence). Trimming cost V 4 bases and J 6 bases; bases outside gene matches: 5. Based on the CDR3 plus reference TRBV30 and TRBJ2-1, the full variable domain is SQTIHQWPATLVQPVGSPLSLECTVEGTSNPNLYWYRQAAGRGLQLLFYSVGIGQISSEVPQNLSASRPQDRQFILSSKKLLLSDSGFYLCAWNPGLAANEQFFGPGTRLTVL.

The table lists this clone with many counts. The chain links TRBV6-4 to TRBJ2-1; the match to TRBD2 covers 10 bases. Germline CDR1 MRHNA, CDR2 SNTAGT. V lost 0 bases to trimming and J lost 6 bases; unmatched junction nucleotides: 2. This CDR3 has 15 residues. The CDR3 reads CASSDSAGGFNEQFF. Here the CDR3 DNA reads TGTGCCAGCAGTGACTCAGCGGGGGGGTTCAATGAGCAGTTCTTC.

The chain combines TRBV4-3 with TRBJ2-1, with D possibly being TRBD2 (6 bases). Germline V lookup: CDR1 LGHNA, CDR2 YSLEER. The ends were cut back, 4 bases at V and 6 bases at J, with 13 bases in the middle. CDR3 length: 14 amino acids. The CDR3 bases are TGCGCCAGCAGCCCCTCCGGAGGGCCCAATGAGCAGTTCTTC. Translated, it gives CASSPSGGPNEQFF.

The rearrangement joins TRBV9 to TRBJ2-5, with D perhaps matching TRBD1 (6 bases). With 0 bases removed from V and 1 base from J, the gap between germline ends came to 13 bases. This CDR3 has 16 amino acids. Germline CDR1 SGDLS, CDR2 YYNGEE. This CDR3 is CASSVGDNALQETQYF. DNA for the CDR3: TGTGCCAGCAGCGTAGGGGACAATGCCCTCCAAGAGACCCAGTACTTC. Combining the CDR3 with reference TRBV9 and TRBJ2-5 gives the whole variable domain DSGVTQTPKHLITATGQRVTLRCSPRSGDLSVYWYQQSLDQGLQFLIQYYNGEERAKGNILERFSAQQFPDLHSELNLSSLELGDSALYFCASSVGDNALQETQYFGPGTRLLVL.

This chain joins TRBV12-5 and TRBJ1-2, with TRBD1 as a possible D gene (6 bases). The CDR3 consists of 17 residues. V gave up 5 bases and J gave up 2 bases, with 21 bases separating them. Germline V CDR1 and CDR2: LGHNT, FRNRAP. The CDR3 here is CASGHSLPGHPNYGYTF. The CDR3 DNA reads TGTGCTAGTGGTCACTCGTTGCCGGGACACCCAAACTATGGCTACACCTTC.

To note about this clone: The junction and the germline gene differ at one end; a read error may be behind it. The V and J genes are TRBV12-5 and TRBJ1-1, with 7 bases matching TRBD1. This CDR3 comprises 14 residues. Germline lookup yields CDR1 LGHNT and CDR2 FRNRAP. CDR3 in amino acids: CASGLGQISTEAFF. The CDR3 nucleotides read TGTGCTAGTGGGTTGGGACAGATTAGCACTGAAGCTTTCTTT. The complete variable domain, with remaining parts taken from reference TRBV12-5 and TRBJ1-1, reads DARVTQTPRHKVTEMGQEVTMRCQPILGHNTVFWYRQTMMQGLELLAYFRNRAPLDDSGMPKDRFSAEMPDATLATLKIQPSEPRDSAVYFCASGLGQISTEAFFGQGTRLTVV.

In DNA, the CDR3 is TGTGCCAGCAGTTACGTAGGCGGGGGGGCTTACGAGCAGTACTTC. It yields the protein CASSYVGGGAYEQYF. The chain combines TRBV6-5 with TRBJ2-7, with 9 positions matching TRBD2. The trim removed 2 bases at V and 4 bases at J, leaving 6 bases unmatched. The CDR3 runs 15 residues. Germline V lookup: CDR1 MNHEY, CDR2 SVGAGI.

Details on this clone: Other DNA sequences from this sample encode an identical CDR3 as well. The chain is built from TRBV28 and TRBJ2-7; D remains unclear. The germline gives CDR1 MDHEN, CDR2 SYDVKM. CDR3 length: 11 residues. V lost 8 bases and J 5 bases, leaving 10 bases between the germline ends. The CDR3 protein is CASLLPDEQYF. The CDR3 DNA is TGTGCCAGCCTCCTTCCTGACGAGCAGTACTTC.

This clone has only a few counts. J is TRBJ1-2 and V is TRBV29-1, with unresolved D. The CDR3 is 10 amino acids. Looked up from germline, CDR1 is SQVTM and CDR2 is ANQGSEA. The V gene lost 4 bases and the J gene lost 7 bases, with 7 bases spanning the gap. CDR3 in amino acids: CSVGGSGYTF. CDR3 bases: TGCAGCGTTGGAGGGAGTGGCTACACCTTC.

As DNA, the CDR3 is TGTGCCAGCAGGGTTCCTGGTTTAGCTCAGGGCTACACCTTC. Encoded protein: CASRVPGLAQGYTF. This chain connects TRBV5-4 to TRBJ1-2, with no clear D. The V gene lost 5 bases and the J gene lost 8 bases, with 19 bases spanning the gap. Germline V lookup: CDR1 SGHNT, CDR2 YYREEE (reference sequence). The length of the CDR3 is 14 residues.

This clone is categorized as medium-sized. The V gene is TRBV6-5, the J gene TRBJ1-6; TRBD1 matches 11 bases. The CDR3 totals 15 residues. With 4 bases clipped from V and 12 bases from J, the junction kept 8 bases outside the gene matches. Germline CDR1 and CDR2: MNHEY and SVGAGI. As DNA, the CDR3 is TGTGCCAGCAGTTCACCCGGGACAGGGGGTGTACCCCTCCACTTT. Residues: CASSSPGTGGVPLHF.

The chain joins TRBV9 to TRBJ1-2, with TRBD1 matching 8 bases. Germline assignment: CDR1 SGDLS and CDR2 YYNGEE. The CDR3 is 15 residues long. J was trimmed by 2 bases and V by 3 bases; bases with no gene match: 6. CDR3 bases: TGTGCCAGCAGCGGGTGGGACAGGCCAAACTATGGCTACACCTTC. Protein product: CASSGWDRPNYGYTF.

This clone was seen a single time. The chain carries TRBV15 and TRBJ2-6; D perhaps matches TRBD2 (5 bases). CDR3 length equals 14 residues. CDR1 LNHNV and CDR2 YYDKDF come from the germline V gene (reference sequence). Trimming removed 2 bases from V and 4 bases from J, with 6 bases in between. The CDR3 region has the DNA TGTGCCACCAGCAGATCGGGGGGGGCCAACGTCCTGACTTTC. This codes for CATSRSGGANVLTF.

The chain carries TRBV29-1 and TRBJ1-3; no definite D call. CDR3 length: 14 amino acids. The V end was cut by 8 bases, the J end by 0 bases, with 14 bases between. Germline lookup yields CDR1 SQVTM and CDR2 ANQGSEA. CDR3 sequence (DNA): TGCAGCTGGGCGGACTTCAGCTCTGGAAACACCATATATTTT. Protein product: CSWADFSSGNTIYF.

This sequence joins TRBV6-6 and TRBJ1-1; 7 positions match TRBD1. Unmatched junction bases numbered 15, after V lost 5 bases and J lost 6 bases. Germline CDR1 is MNHNY and CDR2 is SVGAGI (reference sequence). CDR3 length equals 16 residues. The CDR3: CASSTAFRGINAEAFF. DNA for the CDR3: TGTGCCAGCAGTACAGCCTTCAGGGGGATAAATGCTGAAGCTTTCTTT.

J is TRBJ2-5 and V is TRBV5-5; 7 bases match TRBD2. After removal of 2 bases from V and 5 bases from J, the junction contained 9 bases not matched to a gene. There are 15 residues in the CDR3. Germline loops: CDR1 SGHKS, CDR2 YYEKEE (reference sequence). The CDR3 sequence is CASSFTGGGSETQYF. As DNA, the CDR3 is TGTGCCAGCAGCTTTACGGGCGGGGGTAGCGAGACCCAGTACTTC.

The chain couples TRBV12-5 to TRBJ2-1; 9 bases align to TRBD2. J lost 3 bases, V lost 3 bases, and 6 bases had no gene match. The germline V gene has CDR1 LGHNT and CDR2 FRNRAP. The CDR3 loop spans 16 amino acids. The CDR3 nucleotides read TGTGCTAGTGGTTTCGGGGTAGCGGGGGACTACAATGAGCAGTTCTTC. Translation: CASGFGVAGDYNEQFF.

The chain is built from TRBV7-9 and TRBJ1-2; D possibly corresponds to TRBD1 (5 bases). This CDR3 region has 14 residues. Trimming removed 4 bases at V and 5 bases at J, with 14 bases between. Germline V gene lookup returns CDR1 SEHNR and CDR2 FQNEAQ (reference sequence). The DNA of the CDR3 is TGTGCCAGCAGCTCCCGGACACCCACGTATGGCTACACCTTC. Translated, it gives CASSSRTPTYGYTF.

The chain links TRBV18 to TRBJ2-3, with 14 bases identical to TRBD2. This CDR3 contains 17 residues. V lost 0 bases to trimming and J lost 6 bases; unmatched junction nucleotides: 5. Germline V gene sequence: CDR1 KGHSH, CDR2 LQKENI. CDR3 loop: CASSPPGLAGVPDTQYF. The CDR3 bases are TGTGCCAGCTCACCACCGGGACTAGCGGGGGTACCCGATACGCAGTATTTT.

The rearrangement uses TRBV18 and TRBJ1-5; weak D call: TRBD1 (6 bases). This CDR3 is 14 amino acids long. With 8 bases removed from V and 5 bases from J, the gap between germline ends came to 16 bases. The V gene's germline CDR1 is KGHSH and CDR2 LQKENI. Here the CDR3 DNA reads TGTGCCAGCCTACCAGGGGAAGGCCATCAGCCCCAGCATTTT. It codes for CASLPGEGHQPQHF.

The chain links TRBV6-1 to TRBJ2-4, with TRBD1 matching 7 bases. This CDR3 spans 13 amino acids. J lost 3 bases, V lost 6 bases, and 2 bases had no gene match. CDR1 and CDR2 from the germline V gene are MNHNS and SASEGT. In nucleotides, the CDR3 is TGTGCCAGCAGATCAGGGGGCAAAAACATTCAGTACTTC. This gives the protein CASRSGGKNIQYF.

Judged by abundance, this clone is medium-sized (0.01 to 0.1%). The chain carries TRBV6-1 and TRBJ2-7; TRBD2 matches 11 bases. The germline gives CDR1 MNHNS, CDR2 SASEGT. V dropped 8 bases and J dropped 2; count of bases not matched to a gene: 5. CDR3 size: 14 residues. In nucleotides, the CDR3 is TGTGCCAGCGGAAATAGCGGGGGGGCCTACGAGCAGTACTTC. This codes for CASGNSGGAYEQYF.

V and J are TRBV5-5 and TRBJ1-1, with 7 bases identical to TRBD1. The germline V gene has CDR1 SGHKS and CDR2 YYEKEE (reference sequence). The CDR3 runs 17 residues. The J segment lost 0 bases and the V segment lost 4 bases, leaving 12 bases of the junction unmatched. The CDR3, as DNA: TGTGCCAGCAGCGTGGCAGGGGGATTTGACATGAACACTGAAGCTTTCTTT. This encodes CASSVAGGFDMNTEAFF.

This chain connects TRBV4-1 to TRBJ2-1, with TRBD2 matching over 10 bases. There are 17 residues in the CDR3. After removal of 4 bases from V and 7 bases from J, the junction contained 13 bases not matched to a gene. Germline V lookup: CDR1 MGHRA, CDR2 YSYEKL. In DNA form, the CDR3 reads TGCGCCAGCAGCCGGGCAGGGCCACTAGCGGGAAAGAATGAGCAGTTCTTC. Translating it yields CASSRAGPLAGKNEQFF.

The chain carries TRBV19 and TRBJ1-2; TRBD1 agrees at 7 bases. Germline loops: CDR1 LNHDA, CDR2 SQIVND (reference sequence). J lost 0 bases, V lost 5 bases, and 6 bases had no gene match. The CDR3 extends over 15 amino acids. The CDR3 sequence is CASSPGTAANYGYTF. DNA for the CDR3: TGTGCCAGTAGTCCCGGGACAGCAGCTAACTATGGCTACACCTTC.

This clone was counted once. V gene TRBV19 combines with J gene TRBJ2-2; the D is unclear. The CDR3 runs 12 residues. The V gene's germline CDR1 is LNHDA and CDR2 SQIVND (reference sequence). V was shortened by 6 bases and J by 3 bases, with 5 bases between the two germline ends. This chain's CDR3 is CASRRDTGELFF. CDR3 coding DNA: TGTGCCAGTAGGCGAGACACCGGGGAGCTGTTTTTT.